The clone carrying this T cell receptor (beta chain) was seen many times. What it recognizes is unknown. The CDR3 regions of TCR beta were amplified from RNA transcripts. During a first-round RT-PCR of the TCR CDR3, the HTBI primer set was used. One entry per CDR3 protein results from TCRdb running MiXCR on the multiplex PCR reads. The sample carries 300,000 to 350,000 distinct CDR3 sequences, less than 20% recorded once. The data stem from a study of T cells in Graves' hyperthyroidism and ophthalmopathy. Study-level results: Most thyroid-expanded clonotypes above 0.001 were also found in blood. A model of 13 V-J features distinguished ophthalmopathy from stable hyperthyroidism.

Trimming cost V 0 bases and J 9 bases; bases outside gene matches: 11. CDR3 length equals 17 residues. The V gene's germline CDR1 is LGHNA and CDR2 YNFKEQ. Disease duration was under 3 months in the ophthalmopathy patients, who also had a Clinical Activity Score of at least 3 and a NOSPECS grade of at least 4. The J gene is TRBJ2-2, the V gene TRBV4-2; TRBD2 matches 9 bases. Input material: blood. This receptor was taken from a woman in her thirties or forties with Graves' ophthalmopathy. The CDR3 nucleotides read TGTGCCAGCAGCCAAGATCTTCTAGCGGGGACCTCGAGGGAGCTGTTTTTT. It codes for CASSQDLLAGTSRELFF.